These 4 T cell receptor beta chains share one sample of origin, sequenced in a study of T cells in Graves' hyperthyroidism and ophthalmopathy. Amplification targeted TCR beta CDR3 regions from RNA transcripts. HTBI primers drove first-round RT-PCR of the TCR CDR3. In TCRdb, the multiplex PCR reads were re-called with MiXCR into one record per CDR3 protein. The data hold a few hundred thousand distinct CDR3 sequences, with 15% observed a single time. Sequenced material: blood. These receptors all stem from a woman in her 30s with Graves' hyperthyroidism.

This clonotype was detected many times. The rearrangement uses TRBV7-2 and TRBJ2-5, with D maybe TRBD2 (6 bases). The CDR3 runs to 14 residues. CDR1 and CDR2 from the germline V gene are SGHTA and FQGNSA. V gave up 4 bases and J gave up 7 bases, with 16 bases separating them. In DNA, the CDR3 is TGTGCCAGCAGCTCCAGCCGGGACTTCAGGACCCAGTACTTC. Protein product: CASSSSRDFRTQYF.

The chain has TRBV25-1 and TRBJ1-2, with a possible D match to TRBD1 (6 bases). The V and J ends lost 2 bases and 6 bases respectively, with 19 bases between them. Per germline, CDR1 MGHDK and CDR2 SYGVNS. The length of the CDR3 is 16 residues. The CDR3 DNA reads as TGTGCCAGCAGTGAACACGATTCGAGGGGGAGGGATGGCTACACCTTC. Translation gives CASSEHDSRGRDGYTF.

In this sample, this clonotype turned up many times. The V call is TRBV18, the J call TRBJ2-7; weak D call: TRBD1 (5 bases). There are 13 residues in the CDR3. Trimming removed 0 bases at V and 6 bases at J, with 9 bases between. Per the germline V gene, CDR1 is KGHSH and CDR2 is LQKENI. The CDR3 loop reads CASSPPKGAEQYF. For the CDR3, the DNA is TGTGCCAGCTCACCACCTAAAGGGGCCGAGCAGTACTTC.

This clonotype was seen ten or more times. The CDR3 spells CASSSLGTGGRDTQYF. In DNA, the CDR3 is TGTGCCAGCAGCTCACTCGGGACAGGGGGACGAGATACGCAGTATTTT. The genes are TRBV6-1 and TRBJ2-3; 11 nucleotides align to TRBD1. This CDR3 region has 16 residues. Trimming took 6 bases from V and 5 from J; bases not matched to a gene: 10. Germline CDR1 and CDR2: MNHNS and SASEGT.